Listed here is a single T cell receptor (beta chain). The data were produced by immunoSEQ multiplex PCR, yet TCRdb's version contains in-frame clones alone and is incomplete. The profile shows fewer than 65,000 clones, roughly 92% of them singletons. The data are from a study of OX40 agonist ivuxolimab in advanced cancers. Study as a whole: The study reported partial responses in three patients: one hepatocellular carcinoma, two cutaneous melanoma.

Germline V gene data show CDR1 as KGHSH and CDR2 as LQKENI. The CDR3 sequence is 12 residues long. Trimming removed 8 bases from V and 5 bases from J; junction bases left unmatched: 5. This chain uses TRBV18 with TRBJ2-5; 7 bases are a match to TRBD2. The receptor comes from an adult with an advanced solid tumor such as melanoma, head and neck, liver or kidney cancer. The sequencing used CD4+ or CD8+ T cells sorted from blood, collected in a trial of the OX40 agonist ivuxolimab. The CDR3 DNA reads as TGTGCCAGCACTACTAGCGAGGAGACCCAGTACTTC. Amino acids: CASTTSEETQYF.